One sample yielded the 31 T cell receptor beta chains listed below, sequenced in a study of blood T cell repertoires in COVID-19. Profiling relied on immunoSEQ multiplex PCR, and the TCRdb table lists in-frame clones only, not all of them. Of over 140,000 clones listed, around 73% were seen once; the top ten hold approximately 9.4%. The source material was peripheral blood. Receptors originate from a woman aged 50 to 60 with active or convalescent COVID-19.

The gene calls are TRBV6-2 or TRBV6-3 and TRBJ2-3; 13 bases match TRBD2. The V segment lost 6 bases and the J segment 14 bases; nucleotides outside the gene matches: 5. Germline V gene lookup returns CDR1 MNHEY and CDR2 SVGEGT. There are 12 residues in the CDR3. The CDR3 bases are TGTGCCAGCAGCACGGGACTAGCGGGATCGTATTTT. This sequence encodes CASSTGLAGSYF.

This clone was seen a handful of times. The rearrangement links TRBV7-9 to TRBJ2-2; D is ambiguous. Germline loops: CDR1 SEHNR, CDR2 FQNEAQ (reference sequence). V lost 4 bases and J lost 0, with 12 bases in between. This CDR3 comprises 16 residues. In DNA form, the CDR3 reads TGTGCCAGCAGCTCCCTCGGCGGAACGAACACCGGGGAGCTGTTTTTT. This sequence encodes CASSSLGGTNTGELFF. Full variable domain (remainder filled in from reference TRBV7-9 and TRBJ2-2): DTGVSQNPRHKITKRGQNVTFRCDPISEHNRLYWYRQTLGQGPEFLTYFQNEAQLEKSRLLSDRFSAERPKGSFSTLEIQRTEQGDSAMYLCASSSLGGTNTGELFFGEGSRLTVL.

The J gene is TRBJ1-6, the V gene TRBV19; TRBD1 might be the D (6 bases). This CDR3 spans 14 amino acids. Trimming stripped 9 bases from V and 5 bases from J, with 14 bases between. Germline values: CDR1 LNHDA, CDR2 SQIVND (reference sequence). This CDR3 reads CASATGQNNSPLHF. The CDR3 DNA sequence: TGTGCCAGCGCTACGGGACAAAATAATTCACCCCTCCACTTT.

The rearrangement joins TRBV5-1 to TRBJ1-2; 9 bases are shared with TRBD1. The CDR3 covers 16 residues. Germline values: CDR1 SGHRS, CDR2 YFSETQ. V shed 4 bases and J 8 bases; nucleotides not matched to a gene: 15. The CDR3, as DNA: TGCGCCAGCAGCCCTCTTAGTGGACAGGGGACGTACGGCTACACCTTC. Translation gives CASSPLSGQGTYGYTF.

V gene TRBV27 combines with J gene TRBJ2-2; D gene unclear. With 6 bases removed from V and 3 bases from J, the gap between germline ends came to 11 bases. Germline CDR1 and CDR2: MNHEY and SMNVEV (reference sequence). This CDR3 is 14 amino acids long. The CDR3 reads CASRILSDTGELFF. The CDR3 DNA reads as TGTGCCAGCAGGATCCTAAGTGACACCGGGGAGCTGTTTTTT.

This clone was counted a single time. This CDR3 reads CASSPGLYYGYTF. CDR3 coding DNA: TGTGCCAGCAGCCCGGGACTGTACTATGGCTACACCTTC. V gene TRBV3-1 (or the pseudogene TRBV3-2) combines with J gene TRBJ1-2, with a tentative D call TRBD1 (5 bases). CDR1 and CDR2 (germline): LGHDT, YNNKEL (reference sequence). Trimming removed 4 bases from V and 3 bases from J, with 9 bases in between. This CDR3 is 13 amino acids long.

To note about this clone: This sample also contains other DNA sequences that code for the same CDR3. The chain has TRBV11-2 and TRBJ1-1; D gene unclear. The length of the CDR3 is 13 residues. Germline values: CDR1 SGHAT, CDR2 FQNNGV. Trimming cost V 0 bases and J 5 bases, with 7 bases left between them. CDR3 protein: CASSLDRDTEAFF. The CDR3 coding sequence is TGTGCCAGCAGCTTAGACCGGGATACTGAAGCTTTCTTT.

The chain has TRBV7-2 and TRBJ2-1; 9 positions match TRBD2. The CDR3 has 16 amino acids. CDR1 and CDR2 (germline): SGHTA, FQGNSA. Unmatched junction bases numbered 8, after V lost 1 base and J lost 7 bases. The CDR3 loop is CASSLGGLARLNEQFF. CDR3 DNA: TGTGCCAGCAGCTTAGGGGGACTAGCACGATTAAATGAGCAGTTCTTC.

A single count supports this clone. The chain uses TRBV27 and TRBJ2-7, with 9 bases that match TRBD1. This CDR3 is built from 17 residues. J gave up 0 bases and V 6 bases, and 12 bases lay outside the gene matches. Germline loops: CDR1 MNHEY, CDR2 SMNVEV (reference sequence). As DNA, the CDR3 is TGTGCCAGCAGCCCCCGTGACAGGGGGTTGAGCTCCTACGAGCAGTACTTC. This encodes CASSPRDRGLSSYEQYF.

This chain joins TRBV6-2 or TRBV6-3 and TRBJ1-1, with unresolved D. Trimming removed 4 bases from V and 0 bases from J, with 12 bases in between. Germline-derived CDR1 and CDR2 are MNHEY and SVGEGT. This CDR3 has 15 residues. The CDR3 DNA reads as TGTGCCAGCAGTTCCCCTTCGGGAGTGAACACTGAAGCTTTCTTT. This encodes CASSSPSGVNTEAFF.

This chain connects TRBV7-9 to TRBJ2-1, with TRBD2 identical over 9 bases. J was trimmed by 3 bases and V by 5 bases; bases with no gene match: 14. CDR1 is SEHNR, CDR2 FQNEAQ, per germline (reference sequence). CDR3 size: 18 residues. DNA for the CDR3: TGTGCCAGCAGCCCCCGAGCGGGAGGAGGAGAGGGCTACAATGAGCAGTTCTTC. This codes for CASSPRAGGGEGYNEQFF.

The CDR3 bases are TGTGCCAGCAAACGGGGAGGGGATCCCACAGATACGCAGTATTTT. Its translation is CASKRGGDPTDTQYF. The chain uses TRBV7-3 and TRBJ2-3; 7 bases line up with TRBD2. Germline CDR1 and CDR2: SGHTA and FQGTGA. With 7 bases clipped from V and 2 bases from J, the junction kept 9 bases outside the gene matches. CDR3 length: 15 residues.

The chain joins TRBV4-3 to TRBJ2-7; 8 bases line up with TRBD1. V lost 1 base, J lost 2 bases, and 10 bases stayed unmatched. Germline V gene lookup returns CDR1 LGHNA and CDR2 YSLEER. The CDR3 extends over 17 amino acids. This CDR3 is CASSQALRRQGTYEQYF. The CDR3 nucleotides read TGCGCCAGCAGCCAAGCCCTAAGACGACAGGGGACCTACGAGCAGTACTTC.

This clone was counted between two and nine times. The rearrangement links TRBV7-6 to TRBJ1-1; TRBD1 aligns across 10 bases. The germline V gene has CDR1 SGHVS and CDR2 FNYEAQ. The CDR3 sequence is 16 residues long. The V and J ends lost 3 bases and 6 bases, in that order; junction bases with no gene match: 10. CDR3 sequence (DNA): TGTGCCAGCAGCTTCTTTAGCGGACAGGGGGGAGCTGAAGCTTTCTTT. Translating it yields CASSFFSGQGGAEAFF.

V is TRBV7-9 and J is TRBJ2-4, with 11 bases lining up with TRBD2. In germline, CDR1 is SEHNR, CDR2 FQNEAQ (reference sequence). The CDR3 is 19 amino acids. V dropped 5 bases and J dropped 1; count of bases not matched to a gene: 13. The CDR3 spells CASSPHLGLAAEAKNIQYF. Here the CDR3 DNA reads TGTGCCAGCAGCCCCCATCTGGGACTAGCGGCGGAGGCCAAAAACATTCAGTACTTC.

This chain links TRBV30 with TRBJ2-3; D is unclear. This CDR3 is 16 amino acids long. V lost 1 base to trimming and J lost 1 base, with 15 bases between them. CDR1 is GTSNPN, CDR2 SVGIG, per germline (reference sequence). The chain's CDR3 is CAWSAGVAVGTDTQYF. In DNA form, the CDR3 reads TGTGCCTGGAGTGCTGGAGTCGCAGTTGGCACAGATACGCAGTATTTT.

This chain links TRBV19 with TRBJ2-7, with 8 bases that match TRBD2. The ends lost 2 bases at V and 6 bases at J; junction bases unmatched: 9. The CDR3 contains 15 residues. Per the germline V gene, CDR1 is LNHDA and CDR2 is SQIVND (reference sequence). CDR3: CASSITSGSRFEQYF. The CDR3 DNA is TGTGCCAGTAGTATAACCAGCGGGAGCCGTTTCGAGCAGTACTTC.

The chain employs TRBV29-1 and TRBJ2-7; perhaps TRBD2 as D (5 bases). From germline, CDR1 is SQVTM and CDR2 ANQGSEA. The CDR3 totals 14 residues. V dropped 1 base and J dropped 2 bases, with 12 bases sitting between them. CDR3 DNA sequence: TGCAGCGTTGAAGTTTCGGGGATCACCTACGAGCAGTACTTC. Its translation is CSVEVSGITYEQYF.

This chain links TRBV18 with TRBJ1-1; a possible D gene is TRBD1 (6 bases). Germline CDR1 and CDR2: KGHSH and LQKENI. Trimming left V 5 bases short and J 4 bases short, with 11 bases between. The CDR3 consists of 13 residues. In DNA form, the CDR3 reads TGTGCCAGCTCATTTCCAGGGGCCACTGAAGCTTTCTTT. It yields the protein CASSFPGATEAFF.

The chain couples TRBV18 to TRBJ2-7, with D unclear. The germline V gene encodes CDR1 KGHSH and CDR2 LQKENI. With 6 bases removed from V and 3 bases from J, the gap between germline ends came to 9 bases. The CDR3 extends over 12 amino acids. CDR3 in DNA: TGTGCCAGCTCCTCCCGGGTCTACGAGCAGTACTTC. Protein: CASSSRVYEQYF.

The chain links TRBV6-1 to TRBJ2-5; 9 bases are a match to TRBD1. V lost 7 bases to trimming and J lost 5 bases; unmatched junction nucleotides: 8. Germline lookup yields CDR1 MNHNS and CDR2 SASEGT. CDR3 length equals 14 residues. The CDR3 DNA sequence: TGTGCCAGCACCGACGCGACAGGGGGGGAGACCCAGTACTTC. This encodes CASTDATGGETQYF.

V usage is TRBV7-9 and J usage is TRBJ1-1, with D perhaps TRBD1 (6 bases). The V and J ends lost 4 bases and 7 bases respectively, with 10 bases between them. The CDR3 has 12 amino acids. Germline CDR1 SEHNR, CDR2 FQNEAQ (reference sequence). The CDR3 loop reads CASSSQGFEAFF. The CDR3, as DNA: TGTGCCAGCAGCTCACAGGGATTTGAAGCTTTCTTT.

The chain joins TRBV6-1 to TRBJ1-4; no definite D call. The CDR3 totals 13 residues. V was shortened by 2 bases and J by 8 bases, with 9 bases between the two germline ends. The germline V gene encodes CDR1 MNHNS and CDR2 SASEGT. The CDR3 coding sequence is TGTGCCAGCAGTGAACGGCCGAGGGAAAAACTGTTTTTT. Translating it yields CASSERPREKLFF.

The chain uses TRBV21-1 and TRBJ2-1; the table names TRBD2, a call not compared with the DNA. TRBV21-1 is a documented pseudogene. This CDR3 is built from 10 residues. Here the CDR3 DNA reads TGTCCACCTCCCGTTAACTGGAGGTTCTTC. Amino acids: CPPPVNWRFF.

The chain is built from TRBV6-5 and TRBJ2-3, with TRBD2 matching 8 bases. CDR1 is MNHEY and CDR2 is SVGAGI in the germline V gene. This CDR3 is built from 16 residues. After removal of 3 bases from V and 1 base from J, the junction contained 6 bases not matched to a gene. Here the CDR3 reads CASSYVGRGGTDTQYF. The CDR3 DNA is TGTGCCAGCAGTTATGTGGGGCGGGGGGGCACAGATACGCAGTATTTT.

This chain links TRBV6-5 with TRBJ1-1, with no clear D. This CDR3 has 14 amino acids. Germline values: CDR1 MNHEY, CDR2 SVGAGI. Trimming removed 6 bases at V and 0 bases at J, with 11 bases between. The CDR3 DNA reads as TGTGCCAGCAGAATGGACGGGGTGAACACTGAAGCTTTCTTT. Amino acids: CASRMDGVNTEAFF.

The chain has TRBV27 and TRBJ2-7; 9 bases map to TRBD2. Germline V CDR1 and CDR2: MNHEY, SMNVEV (reference sequence). The CDR3 loop spans 17 amino acids. Trimming cost V 5 bases and J 4 bases; bases outside gene matches: 15. The CDR3 nucleotides are TGTGCCAGCAGTCAAATTTTGGGTAGCGGGAGAGAGTACGAGCAGTACTTC. Translating gives CASSQILGSGREYEQYF.

This sequence joins TRBV3-1 (or the pseudogene TRBV3-2) and TRBJ1-1, with D unclear. Per the germline V gene, CDR1 is LGHDT and CDR2 is YNNKEL (reference sequence). The CDR3 runs to 12 residues. V dropped 4 bases and J dropped 1 base, with 4 bases sitting between them. The CDR3 spells CASSRQNTEAFF. CDR3 DNA: TGTGCCAGCAGCCGACAGAACACTGAAGCTTTCTTT.

V is TRBV19 and J is TRBJ2-1; TRBD2 matches 10 bases. J was trimmed by 1 base and V by 7 bases; bases with no gene match: 7. The CDR3 sequence is 16 residues long. Germline CDR1 LNHDA, CDR2 SQIVND (reference sequence). CDR3 residues: CASKASGGLSYNEQFF. The CDR3 DNA reads as TGTGCCAGTAAGGCTAGCGGGGGCCTGTCCTACAATGAGCAGTTCTTC.

This chain uses TRBV10-3 with TRBJ1-1; D may be TRBD1 (5 bases). CDR3 length: 12 residues. Trimming took 4 bases from V and 10 from J, leaving 13 bases between them. Germline V gene sequence: CDR1 ENHRY, CDR2 SYGVKD. DNA for the CDR3: TGTGCCATCAGTGCATCAGGGAATGGAGCTTTCTTT. Translating it yields CAISASGNGAFF.

The chain joins TRBV7-8 to TRBJ2-7, with D maybe TRBD1 (6 bases). Germline values: CDR1 SGHVS, CDR2 FQNEAQ. The CDR3 spans 10 residues. V lost 10 bases, J lost 6 bases, and 10 bases lay in between. The CDR3 loop is CANGQTEQYF. DNA of the CDR3: TGTGCCAATGGACAGACCGAGCAGTACTTC.